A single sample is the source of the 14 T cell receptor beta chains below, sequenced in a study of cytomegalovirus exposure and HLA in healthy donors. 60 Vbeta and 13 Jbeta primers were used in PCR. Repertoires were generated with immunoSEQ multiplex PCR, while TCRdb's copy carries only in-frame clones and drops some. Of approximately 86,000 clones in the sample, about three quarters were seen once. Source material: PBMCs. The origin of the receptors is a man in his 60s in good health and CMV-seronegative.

CDR3 sequence (DNA): TGTGCCAGCAAGGTGGAGAATCAGCCCCAGCATTTT. It translates to CASKVENQPQHF. The gene calls are TRBV6-6 and TRBJ1-5; the D is unclear. This CDR3 region has 12 residues. From germline, CDR1 is MNHNY and CDR2 SVGAGI (reference sequence). V gave up 7 bases and J gave up 4 bases, with 8 bases separating them.

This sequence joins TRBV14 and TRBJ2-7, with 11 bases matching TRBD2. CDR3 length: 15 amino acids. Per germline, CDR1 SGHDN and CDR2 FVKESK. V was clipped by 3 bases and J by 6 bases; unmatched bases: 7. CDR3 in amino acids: CASSQDLAGGFEQYF. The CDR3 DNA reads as TGTGCCAGCAGCCAGGACCTAGCGGGAGGCTTCGAGCAGTACTTC.

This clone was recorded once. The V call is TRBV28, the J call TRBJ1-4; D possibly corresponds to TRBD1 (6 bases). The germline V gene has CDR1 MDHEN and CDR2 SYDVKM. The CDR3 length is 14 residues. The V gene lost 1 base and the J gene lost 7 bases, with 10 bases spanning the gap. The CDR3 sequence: CASSLSGGSEKLFF. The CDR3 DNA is TGTGCCAGCAGTTTATCGGGGGGCAGTGAAAAACTGTTTTTT.

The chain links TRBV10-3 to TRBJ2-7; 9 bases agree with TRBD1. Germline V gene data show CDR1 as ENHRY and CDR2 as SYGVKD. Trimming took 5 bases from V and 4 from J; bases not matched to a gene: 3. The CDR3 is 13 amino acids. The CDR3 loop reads CAISLDRGYEQYF. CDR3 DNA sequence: TGTGCCATCAGTCTTGACAGGGGGTACGAGCAGTACTTC.

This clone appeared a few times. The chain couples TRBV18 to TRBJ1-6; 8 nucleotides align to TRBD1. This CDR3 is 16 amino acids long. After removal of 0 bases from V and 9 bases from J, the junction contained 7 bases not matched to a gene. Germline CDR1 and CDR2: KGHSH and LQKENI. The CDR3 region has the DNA TGTGCCAGCTCACCACCAACGCAGGGGGCAAGTTCACCCCTCCACTTT. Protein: CASSPPTQGASSPLHF.

CDR3 residues: CSVSDRVNEQFF. Written as DNA, the CDR3 is TGCAGCGTATCGGACAGGGTCAATGAGCAGTTCTTC. This sequence joins TRBV29-1 and TRBJ2-1, with 8 bases that match TRBD1. In germline, CDR1 is SQVTM, CDR2 ANQGSEA. The CDR3 has 12 amino acids. With 6 bases clipped from V and 6 bases from J, the junction kept 4 bases outside the gene matches.

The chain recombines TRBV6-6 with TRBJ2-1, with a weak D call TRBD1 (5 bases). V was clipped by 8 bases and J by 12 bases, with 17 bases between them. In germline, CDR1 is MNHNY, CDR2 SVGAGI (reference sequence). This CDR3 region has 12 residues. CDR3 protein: CASADPRVGQFF. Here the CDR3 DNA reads TGTGCCAGCGCGGACCCCAGGGTAGGGCAGTTCTTC.

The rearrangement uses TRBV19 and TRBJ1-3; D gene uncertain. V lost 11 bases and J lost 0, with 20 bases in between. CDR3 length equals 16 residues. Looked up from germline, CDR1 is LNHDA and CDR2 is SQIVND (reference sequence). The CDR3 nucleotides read TGTGCCGCCCGCGGTGCACCCAACCACTCTGGAAACACCATATATTTT. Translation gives CAARGAPNHSGNTIYF.

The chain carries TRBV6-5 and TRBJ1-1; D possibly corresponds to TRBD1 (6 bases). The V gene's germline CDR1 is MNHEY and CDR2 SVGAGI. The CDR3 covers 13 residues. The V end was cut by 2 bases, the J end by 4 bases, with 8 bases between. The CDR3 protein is CASSYGGATEAFF. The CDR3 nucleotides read TGTGCCAGCAGTTACGGGGGGGCCACTGAAGCTTTCTTT.

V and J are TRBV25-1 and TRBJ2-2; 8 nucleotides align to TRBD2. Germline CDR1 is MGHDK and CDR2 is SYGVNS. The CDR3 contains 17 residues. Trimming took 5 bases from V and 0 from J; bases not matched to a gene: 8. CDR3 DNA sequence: TGTGCCAGCAGTCCTCCCCGGGGGGGAACGAACACCGGGGAGCTGTTTTTT. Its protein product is CASSPPRGGTNTGELFF.

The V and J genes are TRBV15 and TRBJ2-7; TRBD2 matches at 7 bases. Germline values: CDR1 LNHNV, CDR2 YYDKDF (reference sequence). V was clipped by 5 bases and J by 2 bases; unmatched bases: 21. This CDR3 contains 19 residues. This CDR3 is CATSPQSIFSGPGAYEQYF. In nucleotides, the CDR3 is TGTGCCACCAGCCCGCAAAGCATATTTAGCGGGCCTGGAGCCTACGAGCAGTACTTC.

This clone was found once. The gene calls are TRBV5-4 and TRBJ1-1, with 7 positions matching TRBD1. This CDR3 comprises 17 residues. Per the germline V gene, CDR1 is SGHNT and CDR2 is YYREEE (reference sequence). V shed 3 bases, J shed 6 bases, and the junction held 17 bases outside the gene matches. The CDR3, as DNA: TGTGCCAGCAGCTCCCAAGCAAGGACAGGTGGTTTGGCTGAAGCTTTCTTT. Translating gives CASSSQARTGGLAEAFF.

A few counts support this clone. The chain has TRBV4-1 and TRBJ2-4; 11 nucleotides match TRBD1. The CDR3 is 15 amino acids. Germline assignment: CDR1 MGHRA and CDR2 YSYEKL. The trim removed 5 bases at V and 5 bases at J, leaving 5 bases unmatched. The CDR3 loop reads CASSKPGQGENIQYF. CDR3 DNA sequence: TGCGCCAGCAGCAAACCGGGACAGGGGGAAAACATTCAGTACTTC.

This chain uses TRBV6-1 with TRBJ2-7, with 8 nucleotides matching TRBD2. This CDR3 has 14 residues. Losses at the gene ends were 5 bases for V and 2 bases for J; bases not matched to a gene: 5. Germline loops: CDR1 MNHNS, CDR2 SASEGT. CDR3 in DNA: TGTGCCAGCAGTAAGGGACTAGTAGCCTACGAGCAGTACTTC. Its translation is CASSKGLVAYEQYF.